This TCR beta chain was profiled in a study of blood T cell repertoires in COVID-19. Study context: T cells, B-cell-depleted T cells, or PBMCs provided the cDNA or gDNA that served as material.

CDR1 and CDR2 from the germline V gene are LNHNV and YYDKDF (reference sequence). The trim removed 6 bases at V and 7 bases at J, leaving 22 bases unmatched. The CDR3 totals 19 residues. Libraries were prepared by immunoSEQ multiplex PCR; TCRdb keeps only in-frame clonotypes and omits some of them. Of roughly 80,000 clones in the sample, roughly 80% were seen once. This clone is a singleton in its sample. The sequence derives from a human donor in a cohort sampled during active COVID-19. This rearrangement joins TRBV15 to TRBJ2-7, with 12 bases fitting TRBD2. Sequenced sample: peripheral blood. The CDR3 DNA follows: TGTGCCACCAGTCAGGTCGTGGTTTTAGTCGGACTAGCGGGACGGGAGCAGTACTTC. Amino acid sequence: CATSQVVVLVGLAGREQYF.